This paragraph reports one TCR beta chain. This clone counts as medium-sized (0.01 to 0.1%). It lacks a known antigen. No quality values exist for individual bases; no much larger clone is one base distant. TCRbeta CDR3 regions were immunosequenced from genomic DNA with the immunoSEQ Assay. Before high-throughput sequencing, genomic DNA was amplified using bias-controlled multiplex PCR. Per the source publication's procedure: To quantify the absolute abundance of each unique TCRbeta CDR3 region, the sequences were collapsed and filtered. Clonality, defined as 1 minus Pielou's evenness, was calculated using productive rearrangements only. Tumor T-cell fraction was calculated by normalizing TCRbeta template counts to the amount of usable DNA, which was estimated from several housekeeping genes. A previously published method was used to identify clones whose frequencies were significantly greater in on-treatment samples than in baseline samples. Drawn from immuneACCESS, this table holds only the in-frame rearrangements with V and J called that TCRdb kept. Clones are partly lost; checked studies trace under half to an unresolved V gene and leave the rest unexplained. V and J calls and clone size are given by that table; D and trimming were obtained from the DNA. The sample table lists 3,000 to 4,000 clones, around 19% of them with a count of one. The ten largest clones take up roughly 9% of the sample.

The sample's treatment or condition label is to be understood as: randomized to nivolumab then ipilimumab (arm A) or the reverse (arm B). Prior DNA-damaging chemotherapy had not been received by any trial patient. Samples were obtained from patients with melanoma enrolled in CheckMate 064, a randomized, open-label phase II trial of sequential checkpoint blockade. Tumor TCR sequencing used genomic DNA from formalin-fixed paraffin-embedded (FFPE) tissue samples. These data belong to a study of sequential checkpoint blockade in melanoma (dated by TCRdb to about 2019). With respect to the entire study: In a 1:1 randomization, patients received either first-line nivolumab then ipilimumab (arm A) or ipilimumab then nivolumab (arm B). Both trial sequences were followed by maintenance nivolumab. DNA from about 99 pretreatment melanoma tumor samples was subjected to TCRbeta immunosequencing. For approximately 22 patients, matched tumor biopsies were taken both before treatment and at week 13, after single-agent nivolumab (arm A) or ipilimumab (arm B). About 81% of the matched pre- and post-treatment tumor biopsy pairs came from the same lesion. What the research found in general, with its limitations: In the nivolumab-first arm (arm A), an association was found between pretreatment tumor TIL clonality and response (P = .04). Patients whose tumor T-cell fraction and clonality increased by week 13 were about 30 times more likely to achieve clinical benefit. Small sample sizes and reduced statistical power limited the analyses of tumor T-cell fraction within each arm. The response-prediction model combining TCR metrics and mutation burden needs validation in larger, independent patient cohorts. PD-L1 staining and CD8+ T-cell counts correlated with tumor T-cell fraction and clonality, whereas mutational load did not.

Clipping removes 0 bases from V and 1 base from J, with 5 as the unmatched junction base count. The CDR3 goes from the cysteine to the phenylalanine over 17 residues. Here the CDR3 DNA is all that survives: 51 bases in frame from base 1. As encoded in the germline V gene, CDR1 is SGHNT while CDR2 is YENEEA. This clonotype was obtained from a human donor with melanoma. This material consisted of tumor tissue (inferred from file names), taken from a patient given nivolumab and ipilimumab in sequence. This chain joins TRBV11-3 to TRBJ2-2, with 7 bases matching TRBD1. This receptor carries the CDR3 CASSLDQGGENTGELFF. The nucleotide sequence is TGTGCCAGCAGCTTAGATCAAGGGGGCGAGAACACCGGGGAGCTGTTTTTT.